This entry features one T cell receptor beta chain sequence. Assay used: immunoSEQ multiplex PCR; TCRdb lists only in-frame clones, some missing. This table has 500,000 to 550,000 clones, around 82% appearing once. This entry belongs to a study of shared T cell receptors in the human thymus. This CDR3 spans 15 amino acids. Germline loops: CDR1 LGHNA, CDR2 YSLEER. V shed 2 bases, J shed 6 bases, and the junction held 8 bases outside the gene matches. The same data also went into a second study, on human thymus T cells.

The chain uses TRBV4-3 and TRBJ2-7, with 9 bases that match TRBD1. This clonotype originated in a boy younger than two with a congenital heart defect. The sample consisted of thymocytes. CDR3 sequence: CASSQNRDRDPEQYF. In nucleotides, the CDR3 is TGCGCCAGCAGCCAAAACCGGGACAGGGACCCCGAGCAGTACTTC.